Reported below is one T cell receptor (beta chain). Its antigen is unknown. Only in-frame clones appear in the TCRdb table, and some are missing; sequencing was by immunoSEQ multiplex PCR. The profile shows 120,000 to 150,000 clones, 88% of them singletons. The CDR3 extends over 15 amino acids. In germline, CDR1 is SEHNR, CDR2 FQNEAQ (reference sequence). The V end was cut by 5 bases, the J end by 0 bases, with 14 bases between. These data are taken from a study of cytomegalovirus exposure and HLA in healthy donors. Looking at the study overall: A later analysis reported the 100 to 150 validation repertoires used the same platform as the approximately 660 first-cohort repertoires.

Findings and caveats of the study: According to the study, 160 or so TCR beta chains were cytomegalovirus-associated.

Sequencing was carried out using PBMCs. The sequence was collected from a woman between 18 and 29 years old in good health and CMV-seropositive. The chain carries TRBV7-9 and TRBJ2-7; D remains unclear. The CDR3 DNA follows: TGTGCCAGCAGCGCCCGTGGTAGTGGCTCCTACGAGCAGTACTTC. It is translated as CASSARGSGSYEQYF.